These T cell receptor beta chains were read from a single sample in a study of blood T cell repertoires in COVID-19. TCRdb's table, derived via immunoSEQ multiplex PCR, lists solely in-frame clones and lacks some. The sample lists some 140,000 clones, roughly four fifths seen once, with 9.5% to 13% in the top ten. Material: peripheral blood. The receptors were gathered from a woman aged 60-75 years with COVID-19, enrolled during active disease. Both conserved end residues are part of each CDR3.

TRBJ1-2	TRBV7-2	CASIPRQELNHGYTF
TRBJ2-7	TRBV29-1	CSVGAGATYEQYF
TRBJ1-5	TRBV30	CAWSRDRLGNQPQHF
TRBJ1-5	TRBV2	CASSRTGHRDQPQHF
TRBJ2-1	TRBV24-1	CATSDKRGRGQFF
TRBJ1-1	TRBV19	CASSIDPGFTEAFF
TRBJ1-2	TRBV19	CASSRDRGLYGYTF
TRBJ2-6	TRBV24-1	CATSEFRGPGANVLTF
TRBJ1-5	TRBV6-5	CATGGQSLNQPQHF
TRBJ2-1	TRBV20-1	CSAGRQDEQFF
TRBJ2-1	TRBV24-1	CATSDLGGNEPYNEQFF
TRBJ1-1	TRBV5-6	CASSRVGVIYEAFF
TRBJ2-3	TRBV24-1	CATSDPGLGADTQYF
TRBJ1-2	TRBV19	CASSTQGKGNYGYTF
TRBJ2-3	TRBV6-5	CASSSTSNTQYF
TRBJ1-2	TRBV4-1	CASSQDRYRGDGYTF
TRBJ2-3	TRBV3-1/TRBV3-2	CASSQEGRLAGVTDTQYF
TRBJ1-1	TRBV9	CASSAIRGNTEAFF
TRBJ2-1	TRBV3-1/TRBV3-2	CASRPRDHRGSYNEQFF